This record covers a single T cell receptor beta chain. What it binds is not known. Time point given: week 23, last vaccination. Doses consisted of 300 ug of mutant IDH1 20-mer peptide each, paired with topical imiquimod. This entry is derived from a study of a mutant IDH1 vaccine in newly diagnosed glioma. Looking at the study overall: Vaccinations were initiated 4-6 weeks following radiotherapy alone, or were given together with temozolomide cycles. Most patients had radiochemotherapy with temozolomide before enrollment; others had one alone.

Trimming cost V 4 bases and J 4 bases, with 15 bases left between them. Germline CDR1 and CDR2: SGDLS and YYNGEE. This CDR3 spans 15 amino acids. Profiled with immunoSEQ multiplex PCR; TCRdb holds only in-frame clones, not every one. This table has over 55,000 clones, about 81% appearing once. The receptor was derived from a woman aged 35 to 49 with glioma. Some clones in this sample may be carry-over from other donors' samples. This chain connects TRBV9 to TRBJ2-1; D may match TRBD1 or TRBD2 (6 bases each). This specimen consisted of PBMCs, obtained from a glioma patient whose treatment included an IDH1 peptide vaccine. The CDR3 is CASSPYSGAYNEQFF. In nucleotides, the CDR3 is TGTGCCAGCAGCCCTTATTCGGGGGCGTACAATGAGCAGTTCTTC. The complete variable domain, with remaining parts taken from reference TRBV9 and TRBJ2-1, reads DSGVTQTPKHLITATGQRVTLRCSPRSGDLSVYWYQQSLDQGLQFLIQYYNGEERAKGNILERFSAQQFPDLHSELNLSSLELGDSALYFCASSPYSGAYNEQFFGPGTRLTVL.